The 5 T cell receptor beta chains given below trace back to one sample, sequenced in a study of response to subunit inactivated influenza vaccine. TCRdb redid the calling of the RT-PCR reads with MiXCR, one entry per CDR3 protein. The sample holds 710,000 or so distinct CDR3 sequences, about a sixth seen once. The specimen comprised PBMCs from blood, sampled 11 to 12 days after vaccination. The origin of the receptors is a man aged 50-59 years who received an inactivated influenza vaccine.

This chain links TRBV5-1 with TRBJ2-4, with a tentative D call TRBD2 (6 bases). The CDR3 covers 14 residues. The V end lost 4 bases, the J end lost 7 bases, and 15 bases lay between the germline ends. The V gene's germline CDR1 is SGHRS and CDR2 YFSETQ. The CDR3 nucleotides are TGCGCCAGCAGCCCAGGGACGGAGGGCAACATTCAGTACTTC. It translates to CASSPGTEGNIQYF.

The V call is TRBV18, the J call TRBJ2-1; 10 positions agree with TRBD2. The CDR3 covers 15 residues. With 3 bases clipped from V and 7 bases from J, the junction kept 6 bases outside the gene matches. The germline V gene has CDR1 KGHSH and CDR2 LQKENI. The CDR3: CASSPASGSQNEQFF. CDR3 sequence (DNA): TGTGCCAGCTCACCCGCTAGCGGGAGCCAAAATGAGCAGTTCTTC.

The sample holds a few counts of this clonotype. The chain employs TRBV15 and TRBJ2-5; 8 nucleotides line up with TRBD1. The CDR3 loop spans 15 amino acids. The germline V gene has CDR1 LNHNV and CDR2 YYDKDF (reference sequence). Germline trimming cut 0 bases from V and 2 bases from J; bases unmatched to any gene: 2. The CDR3 spells CATSRETGVQETQYF. The CDR3 nucleotides read TGTGCCACCAGCAGAGAGACAGGGGTTCAAGAGACCCAGTACTTC.

This clonotype came up a few times. The chain's CDR3 is CASSPRLAGGPNTGELFF. The CDR3 DNA is TGTGCCAGCAGTCCCAGACTAGCGGGGGGGCCGAACACCGGGGAGCTGTTTTTT. This sequence joins TRBV12-3 or TRBV12-4 and TRBJ2-2, with 14 bases fitting TRBD2. J lost 0 bases, V lost 5 bases, and 5 bases had no gene match. The CDR3 contains 18 residues.

The CDR3 sequence is CASSRKGGPYVNEQFF. The CDR3 DNA follows: TGTGCCAGCAGCCGAAAGGGGGGACCCTACGTGAATGAGCAGTTCTTC. This rearrangement joins TRBV12-3 or TRBV12-4 to TRBJ2-1; D might be TRBD1 or TRBD2, each matching 6 bases. Trimming cost V 6 bases and J 7 bases, with 22 bases left between them. This CDR3 contains 16 residues.